The text below deals with one T cell receptor beta chain. These data originate in a study of blood T cell repertoires in COVID-19. Patients in Seattle were enrolled during active infection, then followed longitudinally. Authors' data handling: Amplification of reference gene primers provided the estimated nucleated cell counts. Sequencing used immunoSEQ multiplex PCR; TCRdb keeps in-frame clones, though not all of them. V and J calls and clone size are given by that table; D and trimming were obtained from the DNA. This sample has 150,000 to 200,000 clones, with approximately 87% found just once. Germline CDR1 is ENHRY and CDR2 is SYGVKD. CDR3 length equals 14 residues. V was trimmed by 4 bases and J by 0 bases, leaving 10 bases between them.

What was sequenced was peripheral blood. The TCR was taken from a woman in her sixties or seventies with COVID-19, enrolled during active disease. This chain joins TRBV10-3 and TRBJ2-7; D might be TRBD2 (5 bases). In DNA, the CDR3 is TGTGCCATCAGTGTAGCACGGGACTCCTACGAGCAGTACTTC. Translated: CAISVARDSYEQYF.